One sample yielded the 30 T cell receptor beta chains listed below, sequenced in a study of OX40 agonist ivuxolimab in advanced cancers. Generated by immunoSEQ multiplex PCR, the TCRdb table keeps only in-frame clones and is missing some. The sample contains about 77,000 clones, around 87% of which appear only once. Specimen: CD4+ or CD8+ T cells sorted from blood, collected in a trial of the OX40 agonist ivuxolimab. Receptor source: an adult with an advanced solid tumor such as melanoma, head and neck, liver or kidney cancer.

The chain uses TRBV19 and TRBJ1-1, with TRBD1 matching 7 bases. V shed 8 bases and J 1 base; nucleotides not matched to a gene: 7. The CDR3 runs 14 residues. Germline V gene lookup returns CDR1 LNHDA and CDR2 SQIVND (reference sequence). The CDR3 loop reads CASRPGGRNTEAFF. The CDR3 DNA follows: TGTGCCAGTCGCCCAGGGGGGAGGAACACTGAAGCTTTCTTT.

The J gene is TRBJ2-7, the V gene TRBV10-1, with 11 bases fitting TRBD2. The V gene's germline CDR1 is WNHNN and CDR2 SYGVQD (reference sequence). CDR3 length: 13 amino acids. The J segment lost 6 bases and the V segment lost 4 bases, leaving 2 bases of the junction unmatched. The DNA of the CDR3 is TGCGCCAGCAGTGCTAGCGGGAGGAGCGAGCAGTACTTC. This codes for CASSASGRSEQYF.

This clone showed up just once. The chain is built from TRBV29-1 and TRBJ1-1; no clear D. Germline CDR1 is SQVTM and CDR2 is ANQGSEA. Trimming left V 1 base short and J 7 bases short, with 7 bases between. The CDR3 spans 11 residues. This chain's CDR3 is CSVEGGNEAFF. The CDR3 nucleotides are TGCAGCGTTGAAGGGGGAAATGAAGCTTTCTTT.

The gene calls are TRBV5-1 and TRBJ1-4; the D is unclear. Germline values: CDR1 SGHRS, CDR2 YFSETQ. The length of the CDR3 is 15 residues. Trimming cost V 4 bases and J 3 bases, with 13 bases left between them. Here the CDR3 reads CASSPGWQANEKLFF. In DNA, the CDR3 is TGCGCCAGCAGCCCGGGGTGGCAGGCTAATGAAAAACTGTTTTTT.

The J gene is TRBJ1-3, the V gene TRBV6-5; D remains unclear. CDR1 is MNHEY and CDR2 is SVGAGI in the germline V gene. Trimming left V 2 bases short and J 2 bases short, with 4 bases between. This CDR3 comprises 13 residues. The CDR3 spells CASSYTPGNTIYF. CDR3 bases: TGTGCCAGCAGTTACACCCCTGGAAACACCATATATTTT.

Notes on this clone: The junction and the germline gene differ at one end; a read error may be behind it. CDR3 amino acids: CASRLLVQETQYF. As DNA, the CDR3 is TGTGCCAGCAGATTATTAGTCCAAGAGACCCAGTACTTC. The chain uses TRBV27 and TRBJ2-5; no definite D call. The length of the CDR3 is 13 residues. The germline gives CDR1 MNHEY, CDR2 SMNVEV (reference sequence).

V gene TRBV9 combines with J gene TRBJ2-3; D may be TRBD2 (5 bases). Between the trimmed V and J ends, which lost 0 bases and 1 base, there was a span of 15 bases. CDR1 is SGDLS, CDR2 YYNGEE, per germline. The CDR3 sequence is 17 residues long. The CDR3 DNA follows: TGTGCCAGCAGCGTAGGGTTAATCGGGATGGGCACAGATACGCAGTATTTT. It is translated as CASSVGLIGMGTDTQYF.

The chain combines TRBV30 with TRBJ2-5; D remains ambiguous. V lost 5 bases and J lost 5, with 21 bases in between. This CDR3 contains 15 residues. Germline assignment: CDR1 GTSNPN and CDR2 SVGIG (reference sequence). As DNA, the CDR3 is TGTGCCTGGGGCCGGATTAGGGCGGCCGGGGAGACCCAGTACTTC. Amino acids: CAWGRIRAAGETQYF.

The rearrangement links TRBV27 to TRBJ2-7; possible D gene TRBD2, 6 bases. The CDR3 consists of 15 residues. Germline V gene lookup returns CDR1 MNHEY and CDR2 SMNVEV (reference sequence). Deletions cut 5 bases from V and 7 bases from J, with 21 bases between. The CDR3 DNA follows: TGTGCCAGCAGTCCACTCGAGCTGCGCGCGGGAGAGCAGTACTTC. Protein sequence: CASSPLELRAGEQYF.

The V call is TRBV27, the J call TRBJ2-7; D perhaps matches TRBD2 (7 bases). Germline V gene lookup returns CDR1 MNHEY and CDR2 SMNVEV (reference sequence). CDR3 length: 13 amino acids. V was trimmed by 6 bases and J by 5 bases, leaving 14 bases between them. The CDR3 reads CASRPWGGHEQYF. CDR3 in DNA: TGTGCCAGCAGACCCTGGGGGGGGCACGAGCAGTACTTC.

About this clone: This sample includes further DNA sequences coding for the same CDR3. This chain uses TRBV7-6 with TRBJ2-1; 10 bases are a match to TRBD2. CDR3 size: 17 residues. From germline, CDR1 is SGHVS and CDR2 FNYEAQ. Trimming took 1 base from V and 1 from J; bases not matched to a gene: 4. In nucleotides, the CDR3 is TGTGCCAGCAGCTTAGGCCGGACTAGCGGTTCCTACAATGAGCAGTTCTTC. Translating gives CASSLGRTSGSYNEQFF.

The V gene is TRBV28, the J gene TRBJ1-2; tentatively, D is TRBD1 (6 bases). The V end lost 5 bases, the J end lost 5 bases, and 15 bases lay between the germline ends. Germline V gene sequence: CDR1 MDHEN, CDR2 SYDVKM. CDR3 length: 14 amino acids. CDR3 region: CASSPIQGFYGYTF. DNA for the CDR3: TGTGCCAGCAGTCCCATACAGGGTTTTTATGGCTACACCTTC.

The J gene is TRBJ2-7, the V gene TRBV5-4, with TRBD1 as a possible D gene (6 bases). Germline CDR1 is SGHNT and CDR2 is YYREEE (reference sequence). The ends were cut back, 0 bases at V and 3 bases at J, with 10 bases in the middle. The CDR3 is made up of 14 amino acids. This CDR3 reads CASSLAAGDYEQYF. CDR3 DNA: TGTGCCAGCAGCTTGGCAGCAGGGGACTACGAGCAGTACTTC.

This clone was observed a single time. The CDR3 DNA is TGTGCCAGCAGCTTGGTAGTATCTCAAGAGACCCAGTACTTC. This sequence encodes CASSLVVSQETQYF. The gene calls are TRBV5-4 and TRBJ2-5; D unclear. V lost 0 bases to trimming and J lost 2 bases, with 8 bases between them. The CDR3 extends over 14 amino acids. The V gene's germline CDR1 is SGHNT and CDR2 YYREEE (reference sequence). Together with reference TRBV5-4 and TRBJ2-5, the CDR3 gives the full variable domain: ETGVTQSPTHLIKTRGQQVTLRCSSQSGHNTVSWYQQALGQGPQFIFQYYREEENGRGNFPPRFSGLQFPNYSSELNVNALELDDSALYLCASSLVVSQETQYFGPGTRLLVL.

This sequence joins TRBV29-1 and TRBJ2-6; D gene uncertain. Germline V lookup: CDR1 SQVTM, CDR2 ANQGSEA. Trimming took 5 bases from V and 5 from J, leaving 16 bases between them. The CDR3 has 15 residues. CDR3 residues: CSVTGIQSRANVLTF. DNA of the CDR3: TGCAGCGTTACCGGCATACAAAGTCGGGCCAACGTCCTGACTTTC.

The CDR3 region is CASSPMGDTQYF. CDR3 bases: TGCGCCAGCAGCCCCATGGGAGATACGCAGTATTTT. V is TRBV5-1 and J is TRBJ2-3; D is unclear. This CDR3 comprises 12 residues. Germline V gene lookup returns CDR1 SGHRS and CDR2 YFSETQ. V lost 4 bases, J lost 5 bases, and 8 bases lay in between.

The chain uses TRBV7-2 and TRBJ1-1; no clear D gene. Germline CDR1 is SGHTA and CDR2 is FQGNSA. V lost 0 bases and J 1 base, leaving 9 bases between the germline ends. The CDR3 has 15 amino acids. The CDR3 region is CASSLAGRANTEAFF. The CDR3, as DNA: TGTGCCAGCAGCTTAGCGGGTCGGGCGAACACTGAAGCTTTCTTT.

The J gene is TRBJ2-7, the V gene TRBV28; D is unclear. V was clipped by 10 bases and J by 0 bases, with 13 bases between them. The CDR3 has 13 amino acids. Germline-derived CDR1 and CDR2 are MDHEN and SYDVKM. The CDR3 DNA reads TGTGCCACACAGCAACCGAGCTCCTACGAGCAGTACTTC. Amino acid sequence: CATQQPSSYEQYF.

The chain carries TRBV19 and TRBJ1-1; D possibly corresponds to TRBD1 (5 bases). The CDR3 length is 14 residues. V was cut by 7 bases and J by 6 bases, with 18 bases left in between. Germline V gene lookup returns CDR1 LNHDA and CDR2 SQIVND (reference sequence). The CDR3 is CASNTRGRSPEAFF. In DNA, the CDR3 is TGTGCCAGTAACACAAGGGGTAGGAGCCCTGAAGCTTTCTTT.

The chain recombines TRBV6-6 with TRBJ2-7; 16 nucleotides align to TRBD2. The CDR3 sequence is 16 residues long. V lost 2 bases and J lost 5; bases outside the gene matches: 3. Germline V CDR1 and CDR2: MNHNY, SVGAGI (reference sequence). In DNA form, the CDR3 reads TGTGCCAGCAGTTACGGGACTAGCGGGGGGGCGAACGAGCAGTACTTC. Encoded protein: CASSYGTSGGANEQYF.

J is TRBJ2-7 and V is TRBV4-1; 12 bases agree with TRBD1. The V gene's germline CDR1 is MGHRA and CDR2 YSYEKL. Trimming at V came to 1 base and at J to 7 bases, leaving 8 bases not matched to a gene. CDR3 length: 16 amino acids. The CDR3 reads CASSQGSGTGGREQYF. CDR3 in DNA: TGCGCCAGCAGCCAAGGATCCGGGACAGGGGGCCGGGAGCAGTACTTC.

The rearrangement joins TRBV9 to TRBJ1-6; D might be TRBD1 (5 bases). Germline loops: CDR1 SGDLS, CDR2 YYNGEE. The CDR3 is 18 residues long. V lost 0 bases and J 1 base, leaving 14 bases between the germline ends. The CDR3 DNA sequence: TGTGCCAGCAGCGTAGGGATTTTGGGGGGTTCCTATAATTCACCCCTCCACTTT. It codes for CASSVGILGGSYNSPLHF.

This sequence joins TRBV19 and TRBJ2-1, with D perhaps TRBD1 (6 bases). Germline lookup yields CDR1 LNHDA and CDR2 SQIVND (reference sequence). V was trimmed by 5 bases and J by 8 bases, leaving 13 bases between them. The CDR3 totals 13 residues. In DNA, the CDR3 is TGTGCCAGTAGTCCCAACAGGGTCCATGAGCAGTTCTTC. The encoded protein is CASSPNRVHEQFF.

This chain uses TRBV2 with TRBJ2-7; D tentatively reads TRBD1 or TRBD2 (5 bases each). This CDR3 spans 13 amino acids. CDR1 and CDR2 (germline): SNHLY, FYNNEI. V was clipped by 5 bases and J by 7 bases, with 15 bases between them. The CDR3 sequence is CASSTGPEREQYF. In DNA form, the CDR3 reads TGTGCCAGCAGTACGGGGCCCGAGCGGGAGCAGTACTTC.

The genes are TRBV18 and TRBJ1-2; D not certain. This CDR3 comprises 13 residues. CDR1 and CDR2 (germline): KGHSH, LQKENI. V lost 2 bases to trimming and J lost 3 bases, with 7 bases between them. CDR3 protein: CASSPGRDYGYTF. The CDR3 DNA reads TGTGCCAGCTCACCAGGGCGGGACTATGGCTACACCTTC.

This sequence joins TRBV18 and TRBJ1-1; D is unclear. The germline V and J ends were trimmed by 6 bases and 8 bases, with 16 bases remaining between them. This CDR3 is 13 amino acids long. The V gene's germline CDR1 is KGHSH and CDR2 LQKENI. CDR3 sequence reads: CASSGGRKGEAFF. The CDR3 coding sequence is TGTGCCAGCTCCGGTGGTAGGAAGGGCGAAGCTTTCTTT. Together with reference TRBV18 and TRBJ1-1, the CDR3 gives the full variable domain: NAGVMQNPRHLVRRRGQEARLRCSPMKGHSHVYWYRQLPEEGLKFMVYLQKENIIDESGMPKERFSAEFPKEGPSILRIQQVVRGDSAAYFCASSGGRKGEAFFGQGTRLTVV.

V is TRBV19 and J is TRBJ2-3; TRBD2 agrees at 10 bases. J lost 9 bases, V lost 3 bases, and 12 bases had no gene match. Germline lookup yields CDR1 LNHDA and CDR2 SQIVND (reference sequence). This CDR3 spans 16 amino acids. CDR3 nucleotide sequence: TGTGCCAGTAGTATCTCGTGGACTAGCGGTTCCCCAACGCAGTATTTT. Its protein is CASSISWTSGSPTQYF.

The chain links TRBV7-9 to TRBJ2-7, with 11 positions matching TRBD1. The CDR3 contains 17 residues. With V trimmed by 5 bases and J by 0 bases, 9 bases remained unmatched. The germline gives CDR1 SEHNR, CDR2 FQNEAQ (reference sequence). CDR3 DNA: TGTGCCAGCAGCCCCCGGACAGGGGGCGTTAGCTCCTACGAGCAGTACTTC. Its protein is CASSPRTGGVSSYEQYF.

The V gene is TRBV27, the J gene TRBJ2-5; 14 bases are a match to TRBD2. V lost 5 bases to trimming and J lost 5 bases; unmatched junction nucleotides: 19. Germline CDR1 MNHEY, CDR2 SMNVEV (reference sequence). The CDR3 is 20 residues long. The CDR3: CASSTRTGTSGSNNPETQYF. CDR3 sequence (DNA): TGTGCCAGCAGTACCCGTACCGGGACTAGCGGGAGTAATAATCCGGAGACCCAGTACTTC.

This rearrangement joins TRBV10-1 to TRBJ2-7; D is unresolved. Germline V gene lookup returns CDR1 WNHNN and CDR2 SYGVQD (reference sequence). The CDR3 extends over 12 amino acids. The ends were cut back, 7 bases at V and 6 bases at J, with 13 bases in the middle. Written as DNA, the CDR3 is TGCGCCAGCACCCGACGGATTTCCGAGCAGTACTTC. Translation: CASTRRISEQYF.